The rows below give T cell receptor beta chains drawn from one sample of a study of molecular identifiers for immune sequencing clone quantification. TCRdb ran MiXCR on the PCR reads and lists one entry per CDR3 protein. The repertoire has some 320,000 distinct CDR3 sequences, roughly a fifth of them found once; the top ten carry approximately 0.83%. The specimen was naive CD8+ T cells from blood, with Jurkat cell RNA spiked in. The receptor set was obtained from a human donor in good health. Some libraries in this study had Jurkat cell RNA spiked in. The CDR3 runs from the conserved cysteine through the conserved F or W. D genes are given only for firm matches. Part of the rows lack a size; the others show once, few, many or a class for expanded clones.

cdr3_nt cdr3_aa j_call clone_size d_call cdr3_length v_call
TGTGCCAGCAGTCGAGGACTAGCGGGACCGGATACGCAGTATTTT CASSRGLAGPDTQYF TRBJ2-3 many TRBD2 15 TRBV13
TGTGCCAGCAGCGTAGGGGGTTTCGGGGAGCTGTTTTTT CASSVGGFGELFF TRBJ2-2 many . 13 TRBV9
TGCGCCAGCAGCCCCTTCGGGGGGGCCTCCGAGCAGTACTTC CASSPFGGASEQYF TRBJ2-7 many TRBD2 14 TRBV5-1
TGTGCCAGCAGCCCCCAAGCTAGCGGCATATTTGGTGAGCAGTTCTTC CASSPQASGIFGEQFF TRBJ2-1 few TRBD2 16 TRBV3-1
TGTGCCAGCAGCTTAGTAGGGGTAGGAGCATCCTACGAGCAGTACTTC CASSLVGVGASYEQYF TRBJ2-7 many . 16 TRBV7-9
TGTGCCAGCAGCTTCACGGTTATGGGACAGAACACTGAAGCTTTCTTT CASSFTVMGQNTEAFF TRBJ1-1 few . 16 TRBV7-9
TGTGCCAGCAGCTTGTACGGGTCCTACGAGCAGTACTTC CASSLYGSYEQYF TRBJ2-7 many . 13 TRBV11-2
TGCAGCGTCCACAGACCCGGGGCGAACACTGAAGTTTTCTTT CSVHRPGANTEVFF TRBJ1-1 . . 14 TRBV29-1
TGTGCCACCCTGTTTGGAAACACCATATATTTT CATLFGNTIYF TRBJ1-3 few . 11 TRBV19
TGCAGTGCTAGAGATGGGATCTCCTACGAGCAGTACTTC CSARDGISYEQYF TRBJ2-7 many . 13 TRBV20-1
TGTGCCAGCAGTTACAATCCGTCTGGACAGGGGGCCGCCAATGAGCAGTTCTTC CASSYNPSGQGAANEQFF TRBJ2-1 many TRBD1 18 TRBV6-5
TGTGCCAGCAGCTCACCGGGCCCCACAGATACGCAGTATTTT CASSSPGPTDTQYF TRBJ2-3 many . 14 TRBV13
TGTGCCAGCAGCGTGGGCCACCCTTCACCCCTCCACTTT CASSVGHPSPLHF TRBJ1-6 many . 13 TRBV5-6
TGTGCCACCAGTAGCGGCTCCTACGAGCAGTACTTC CATSSGSYEQYF TRBJ2-7 . . 12 TRBV24-1
TGTGCCAGCAGGACGACGATTGCGGGAGGTCCGTACTTC CASRTTIAGGPYF TRBJ2-7 many TRBD2 13 TRBV27
TGTGCCAGCAGTCCCCCCCCCACTACTAGCGGGAGTGGCACCGGGGAGCTGTTTTTT CASSPPPTTSGSGTGELFF TRBJ2-2 many TRBD2 19 TRBV12-3/TRBV12-4
TGTGCCAGCAGTTACCTAAAGACAGGGGCCGGGGAGCTGTTTTTT CASSYLKTGAGELFF TRBJ2-2 many TRBD1 15 TRBV6-6
TGTGCCAGCAGCTTATGGGGACAGGTGACTTACGAGCAGTACTTC CASSLWGQVTYEQYF TRBJ2-7 few TRBD1 15 TRBV5-5
TGTGCCAGCAGTCGAACCGGGACTGAAATGACTAGCGGGGACGGACAGTACTTC CASSRTGTEMTSGDGQYF TRBJ2-7 many TRBD2 18 TRBV6-6
TGTGCCTGGAGTGTCGGGGGTTCTAGCACAGATACGCAGTATTTT CAWSVGGSSTDTQYF TRBJ2-3 many . 15 TRBV30
TGTGCCACCCGGGGATTTTTACCGGGACAGGCCCCGGAGCCCCAGCATTTT CATRGFLPGQAPEPQHF TRBJ1-5 many TRBD1 17 TRBV28
TGTGCCAGCAGTTACTGGGGGACTGAAGCTTTCTTT CASSYWGTEAFF TRBJ1-1 many . 12 TRBV6-2/TRBV6-3
TGTGCCAGCAGCTCCTCCCGCCTGACTAGCGGGTCCGCTGATAGCACAGATACGCAGTATTTT CASSSSRLTSGSADSTDTQYF TRBJ2-3 many TRBD2 21 TRBV7-2
TGCAGTGCTAGAGAACAGGGGGCACTACCAGTTGGCACAGATACGCAGTATTTT CSAREQGALPVGTDTQYF TRBJ2-3 . TRBD1 18 TRBV20-1
TGCAGCGTTGATGGCAGGGGCCCCTACGAGCAGTACTTC CSVDGRGPYEQYF TRBJ2-7 many . 13 TRBV29-1
TGTGCCAGCAGCCCCCGTTTGAGCGGGAGGATCGGCAATGAGCAGTTCTTC CASSPRLSGRIGNEQFF TRBJ2-1 few TRBD2 17 TRBV7-6